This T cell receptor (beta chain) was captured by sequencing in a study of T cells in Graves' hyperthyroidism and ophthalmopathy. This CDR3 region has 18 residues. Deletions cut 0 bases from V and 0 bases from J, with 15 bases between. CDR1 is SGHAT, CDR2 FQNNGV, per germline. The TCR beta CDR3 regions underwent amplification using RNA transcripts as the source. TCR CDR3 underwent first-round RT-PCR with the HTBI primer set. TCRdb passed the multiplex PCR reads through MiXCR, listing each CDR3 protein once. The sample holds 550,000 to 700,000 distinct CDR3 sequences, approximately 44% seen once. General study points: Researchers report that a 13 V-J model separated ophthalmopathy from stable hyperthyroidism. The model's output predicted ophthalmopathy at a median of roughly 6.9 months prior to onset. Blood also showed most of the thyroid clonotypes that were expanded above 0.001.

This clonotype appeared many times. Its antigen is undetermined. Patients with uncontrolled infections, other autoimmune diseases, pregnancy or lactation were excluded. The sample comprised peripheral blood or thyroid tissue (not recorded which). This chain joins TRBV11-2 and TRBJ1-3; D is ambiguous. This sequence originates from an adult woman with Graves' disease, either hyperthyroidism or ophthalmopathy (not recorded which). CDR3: CASSLDPRPRLSGNTIYF. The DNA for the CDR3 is TGTGCCAGCAGCTTAGATCCTCGACCCCGTCTCTCTGGAAACACCATATATTTT.